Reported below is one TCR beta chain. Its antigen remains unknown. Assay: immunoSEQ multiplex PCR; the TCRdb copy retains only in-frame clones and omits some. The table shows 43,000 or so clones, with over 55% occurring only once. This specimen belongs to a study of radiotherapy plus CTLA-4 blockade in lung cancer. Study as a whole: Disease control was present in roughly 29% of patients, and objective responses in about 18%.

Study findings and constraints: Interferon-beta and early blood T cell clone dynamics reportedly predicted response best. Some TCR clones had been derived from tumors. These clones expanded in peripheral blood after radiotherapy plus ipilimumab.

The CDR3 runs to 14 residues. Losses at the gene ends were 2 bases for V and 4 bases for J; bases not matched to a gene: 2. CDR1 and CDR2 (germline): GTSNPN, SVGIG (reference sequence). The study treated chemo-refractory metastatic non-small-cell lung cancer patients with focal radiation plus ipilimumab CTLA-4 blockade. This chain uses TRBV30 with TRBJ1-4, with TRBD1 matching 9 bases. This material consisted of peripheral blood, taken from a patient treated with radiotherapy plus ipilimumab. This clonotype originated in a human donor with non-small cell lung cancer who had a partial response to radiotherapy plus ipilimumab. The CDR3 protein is CAWSLGQGNEKLFF. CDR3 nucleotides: TGTGCCTGGAGTTTGGGACAGGGTAATGAAAAACTGTTTTTT.